The 17 T cell receptor beta chains listed next were all sequenced from one sample in a study of cytomegalovirus exposure and HLA in healthy donors. Primers: 60 Vbeta forward and 13 Jbeta reverse. Assay used: immunoSEQ multiplex PCR; TCRdb lists only in-frame clones, some missing. Of about 200,000 clones listed, roughly 80% were seen once; the top ten hold around 1.5%. Source material: PBMCs. The origin of the receptors is a girl between 10 and 17 years old in good health and CMV-seronegative.

The rearrangement joins TRBV11-2 to TRBJ2-3, with 7 nucleotides matching TRBD2. V was clipped by 4 bases and J by 6 bases; unmatched bases: 16. This CDR3 is 17 amino acids long. Germline CDR1 SGHAT, CDR2 FQNNGV. The CDR3 spells CASSSVAGTREGDTQYF. The CDR3 nucleotides read TGTGCCAGCAGCTCGGTCGCCGGGACGAGGGAGGGGGATACGCAGTATTTT. The complete variable domain, with remaining parts taken from reference TRBV11-2 and TRBJ2-3, reads EAGVAQSPRYKIIEKRQSVAFWCNPISGHATLYWYQQILGQGPKLLIQFQNNGVVDDSQLPKDRFSAERLKGVDSTLKIQPAKLEDSAVYLCASSSVAGTREGDTQYFGPGTRLTVL.

This sequence joins TRBV28 and TRBJ1-2, with 10 nucleotides matching TRBD1. V shed 8 bases and J 4 bases; nucleotides not matched to a gene: 10. From germline, CDR1 is MDHEN and CDR2 SYDVKM. The CDR3 extends over 15 amino acids. The CDR3: CASRPSRDRGYGYTF. The CDR3 DNA reads TGTGCCAGCCGTCCCTCCCGGGACAGGGGCTATGGCTACACCTTC.

This chain links TRBV30 with TRBJ2-3; the match to TRBD2 covers 14 bases. CDR1 is GTSNPN, CDR2 SVGIG, per germline (reference sequence). V was clipped by 3 bases and J by 7 bases; unmatched bases: 3. The CDR3 has 14 amino acids. CDR3 protein: CAWRTSGRGHTQYF. Written as DNA, the CDR3 is TGTGCCTGGAGGACTAGCGGGAGGGGCCATACGCAGTATTTT.

The rearrangement joins TRBV7-8 to TRBJ2-5, with 13 bases matching TRBD2. The germline CDR1 and CDR2 sequences are SGHVS and FQNEAQ. The CDR3 covers 17 residues. Trimming took 5 bases from V and 0 from J; bases not matched to a gene: 6. The chain's CDR3 is CASSQGTSGMYQETQYF. The CDR3 DNA sequence: TGTGCCAGCAGCCAAGGGACTAGCGGGATGTACCAAGAGACCCAGTACTTC.

This clone was recorded once. For the CDR3, the DNA is TGTGCCAGTAGTATTGGTCCGGACAATTACTATGGCTACACCTTC. Amino acid sequence: CASSIGPDNYYGYTF. The rearrangement uses TRBV19 and TRBJ1-2; the D gene is possibly TRBD1 (5 bases). The V end was cut by 3 bases, the J end by 3 bases, with 14 bases between. Germline V gene sequence: CDR1 LNHDA, CDR2 SQIVND (reference sequence). The CDR3 length is 15 residues.

The chain recombines TRBV10-3 with TRBJ1-2; a weak D match, TRBD1 (5 bases). This CDR3 is built from 13 residues. Trimming removed 2 bases at V and 6 bases at J, with 10 bases between. Germline V gene data show CDR1 as ENHRY and CDR2 as SYGVKD. The CDR3 coding sequence is TGTGCCATCAGTGAGAGTCCGGGGGATGGCTACACCTTC. The encoded protein is CAISESPGDGYTF.

This chain connects TRBV27 to TRBJ2-3, with 9 positions matching TRBD2. The CDR3 loop spans 15 amino acids. The V gene end was trimmed by 5 bases and the J gene end by 5 bases; junction bases not matched to a gene: 8. CDR1 MNHEY and CDR2 SMNVEV come from the germline V gene (reference sequence). In nucleotides, the CDR3 is TGTGCCAGCAGTGTCCCGGGACTAGCTATAGATACGCAGTATTTT. Its protein is CASSVPGLAIDTQYF.

The chain uses TRBV7-9 and TRBJ2-2; 7 bases map to TRBD2. The CDR3 runs 16 residues. V was clipped by 3 bases and J by 4 bases; unmatched bases: 8. CDR1 is SEHNR and CDR2 is FQNEAQ in the germline V gene (reference sequence). The CDR3: CASSFGASGSTGELFF. In DNA form, the CDR3 reads TGTGCCAGCAGCTTCGGTGCTAGCGGAAGCACCGGGGAGCTGTTTTTT.

The rearrangement joins TRBV28 to TRBJ1-2; D remains ambiguous. The CDR3 is 13 residues long. CDR1 is MDHEN, CDR2 SYDVKM, per germline. The V end was cut by 3 bases, the J end by 8 bases, with 13 bases between. CDR3 sequence reads: CASSLEGPGGYTF. The CDR3 nucleotides read TGTGCCAGCAGTTTGGAGGGCCCGGGAGGCTACACCTTC.

CDR3 bases: TGCAGCGCAACACATTTGACAGGGGGCACTGAAGCTTTCTTT. Translating gives CSATHLTGGTEAFF. The chain has TRBV29-1 and TRBJ1-1, with TRBD1 identical over 9 bases. V gave up 7 bases and J gave up 4 bases; unmatched junction bases: 10. This CDR3 contains 14 residues. Per germline, CDR1 SQVTM and CDR2 ANQGSEA.

The rearrangement links TRBV29-1 to TRBJ1-1; 7 bases are a match to TRBD1. The J segment lost 0 bases and the V segment lost 3 bases, leaving 13 bases of the junction unmatched. This CDR3 spans 17 amino acids. Germline V gene data show CDR1 as SQVTM and CDR2 as ANQGSEA. CDR3 sequence: CSVDDRDGLALNTEAFF. Written as DNA, the CDR3 is TGCAGCGTTGACGACAGGGACGGACTCGCTCTGAACACTGAAGCTTTCTTT.

This clone came up once. The V gene is TRBV4-2, the J gene TRBJ2-3; TRBD2 agrees at 10 bases. CDR1 is LGHNA, CDR2 YNFKEQ, per germline. This CDR3 has 21 residues. V was clipped by 0 bases and J by 5 bases; unmatched bases: 20. CDR3: CASSQELRGSGGTTLRDTQYF. The CDR3 coding sequence is TGTGCCAGCAGCCAAGAATTAAGGGGTAGCGGGGGGACCACCCTTAGAGATACGCAGTATTTT.

This clone came up a few times. The rearrangement links TRBV2 to TRBJ1-1; D remains unclear. The length of the CDR3 is 11 residues. The V end was cut by 7 bases, the J end by 11 bases, with 14 bases between. The V gene's germline CDR1 is SNHLY and CDR2 FYNNEI. CDR3 sequence: CASKETGLAFF. The CDR3 coding sequence is TGTGCCAGCAAGGAGACGGGTTTGGCTTTCTTT.

The rearrangement links TRBV9 to TRBJ2-3, with no clear D. This CDR3 comprises 15 residues. Germline CDR1 and CDR2: SGDLS and YYNGEE. Trimming took 0 bases from V and 2 from J, leaving 10 bases between them. In nucleotides, the CDR3 is TGTGCCAGCAGCGTAGGAGGCGGATTCACAGATACGCAGTATTTT. Translating gives CASSVGGGFTDTQYF.

The gene calls are TRBV7-3 and TRBJ2-3; 9 bases align to TRBD2. The CDR3 sequence is 17 residues long. The germline gives CDR1 SGHTA, CDR2 FQGTGA. Trimming took 1 base from V and 3 from J; bases not matched to a gene: 8. This chain's CDR3 is CASSLIRRGGGTDTQYF. Here the CDR3 DNA reads TGTGCCAGCAGCTTAATACGGCGGGGGGGAGGTACAGATACGCAGTATTTT. The variable domain in full, with the rest retrieved from reference TRBV7-3 and TRBJ2-3, is GAGVSQTPSNKVTEKGKYVELRCDPISGHTALYWYRQSLGQGPEFLIYFQGTGAADDSGLPNDRFFAVRPEGSVSTLKIQRTERGDSAVYLCASSLIRRGGGTDTQYFGPGTRLTVL.

This rearrangement joins TRBV19 to TRBJ2-7; tentatively, D is TRBD1 (5 bases). The V gene lost 5 bases and the J gene lost 0 bases, with 11 bases spanning the gap. CDR1 is LNHDA, CDR2 SQIVND, per germline (reference sequence). The CDR3 is 14 amino acids. CDR3 nucleotide sequence: TGTGCCAGTAGTCCCAGGGTAGGCTCCTACGAGCAGTACTTC. This codes for CASSPRVGSYEQYF.

The chain links TRBV28 to TRBJ1-2; 7 bases line up with TRBD1. Germline loops: CDR1 MDHEN, CDR2 SYDVKM. The CDR3 is 12 residues long. CDR3 coding DNA: TGTACCATCCTAGGACAGGACTATGGCTACACCTTC. Residues: CTILGQDYGYTF.